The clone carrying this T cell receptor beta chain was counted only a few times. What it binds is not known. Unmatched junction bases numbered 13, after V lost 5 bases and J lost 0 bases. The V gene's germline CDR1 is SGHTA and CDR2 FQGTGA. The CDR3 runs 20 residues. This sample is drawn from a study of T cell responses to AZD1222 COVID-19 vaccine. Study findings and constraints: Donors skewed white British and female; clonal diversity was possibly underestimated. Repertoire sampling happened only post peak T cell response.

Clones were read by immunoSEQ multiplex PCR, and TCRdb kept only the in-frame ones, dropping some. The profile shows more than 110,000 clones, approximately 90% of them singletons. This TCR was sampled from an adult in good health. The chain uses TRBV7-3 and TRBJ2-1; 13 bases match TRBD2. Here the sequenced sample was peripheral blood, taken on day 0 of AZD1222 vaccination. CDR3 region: CASSRIPTSGRASSYNEQFF. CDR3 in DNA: TGTGCCAGCAGCCGAATCCCTACTAGCGGGAGGGCTAGCTCCTACAATGAGCAGTTCTTC.